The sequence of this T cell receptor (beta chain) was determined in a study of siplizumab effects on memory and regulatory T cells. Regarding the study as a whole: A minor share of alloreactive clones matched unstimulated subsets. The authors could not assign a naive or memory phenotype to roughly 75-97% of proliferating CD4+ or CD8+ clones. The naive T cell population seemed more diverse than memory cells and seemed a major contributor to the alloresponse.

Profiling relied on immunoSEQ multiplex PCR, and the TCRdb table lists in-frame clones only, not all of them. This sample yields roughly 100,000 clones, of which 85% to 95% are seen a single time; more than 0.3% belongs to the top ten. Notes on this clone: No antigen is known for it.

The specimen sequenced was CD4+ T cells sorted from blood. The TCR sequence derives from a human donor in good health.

CDR3 sequence: CAWSVQRGYTF. The CDR3 coding sequence is TGTGCCTGGAGTGTACAGCGTGGCTACACCTTC. This rearrangement joins TRBV30 to TRBJ1-2; D gene uncertain. Trimming took 0 bases from V and 7 from J, leaving 6 bases between them. The CDR3 covers 11 residues. CDR1 GTSNPN and CDR2 SVGIG come from the germline V gene (reference sequence). Together with reference TRBV30 and TRBJ1-2, the CDR3 gives the full variable domain: SQTIHQWPATLVQPVGSPLSLECTVEGTSNPNLYWYRQAAGRGLQLLFYSVGIGQISSEVPQNLSASRPQDRQFILSSKKLLLSDSGFYLCAWSVQRGYTFGSGTRLTVV.